This T cell receptor beta chain was sequenced during a study of blood T cells in healthy people across ages. Sample-barcoded 5' priming and a J-beta primer mix drove a second PCR of about 6 to 12 cycles. TCRdb redid the calling of the 5' RACE reads with MiXCR, one entry per CDR3 protein. The sample includes hundreds of thousands of distinct CDR3 sequences, 20% to 25% of them seen just once. Study observations and caveats: Among T cells, TCR beta diversity per million cells dropped roughly linearly as age rose.

Germline values: CDR1 SGHRS, CDR2 YFSETQ. V was shortened by 4 bases and J by 2 bases, with 11 bases between the two germline ends. This CDR3 is 14 amino acids long. Ten or more counts support this clonotype. Its antigen is unidentified. The sequenced material came from blood. The rearrangement links TRBV5-1 to TRBJ2-3; D gene uncertain. This sequence was found in a man between 65 and 85 years old in good health. The CDR3 coding sequence is TGCGCCAGCAGCGTCTCCGGTCACACAGATACGCAGTATTTT. Protein product: CASSVSGHTDTQYF.